These T cell receptor beta chains were read from a single sample in a study of identical twins. MiXCR, run by TCRdb on the 5' RACE reads, gives a single entry per CDR3 protein. The table records about 530,000 distinct CDR3 sequences, approximately 14% of them present only once. These data are also associated with another study on yellow fever vaccine responses in identical twins.

The sequenced sample consisted of CD4+ T cells sorted from blood. The source of these receptors is a woman aged 18-29 years in good health. The CDR3 runs from the conserved cysteine through the conserved F or W. A D gene is named only where the DNA matches it firmly. Some rows have no size entry. The others give once, few or many, or a class for an expanded clone.

V: TRBV18
size: few
D: TRBD2
J: TRBJ2-1
DNA: TGTGCCAGCTCACCCCGGACTAGCGGGGGGGACAATGAGCAGTTCTTC
CDR3: CASSPRTSGGDNEQFF

V: TRBV20-1
size: -
D: TRBD2
J: TRBJ2-2
DNA: TGCAGTGCTAGACCAGCGGGGGCCACCGGGGAGCTGTTTTTT
CDR3: CSARPAGATGELFF

V: TRBV5-1
size: few
D: -
J: TRBJ2-3
DNA: TGCGCCAGCAGCTCCGGTCCGAGTGATACGCAGTATTTT
CDR3: CASSSGPSDTQYF

V: TRBV3-1
size: -
D: -
J: TRBJ2-5
DNA: TGTGCCAGCAGCCGGGGCTTAACGTACCAAGAGACCCAGTACTTC
CDR3: CASSRGLTYQETQYF

V: TRBV29-1
size: -
D: -
J: TRBJ1-2
DNA: TGCAGCGTTGAATCCCGCGGGAACGGGAGCTATGGCTACACCTTC
CDR3: CSVESRGNGSYGYTF

V: TRBV28
size: few
D: TRBD2
J: TRBJ2-1
DNA: TGTGCCAGCAGTTTCATGGGGGGGTCGAATGAGCAGTTCTTC
CDR3: CASSFMGGSNEQFF

V: TRBV18
size: -
D: TRBD2
J: TRBJ2-7
DNA: TGTGCCAGCTCACCGGCCGGGACTACCAACCCCGAGCAGTACTTC
CDR3: CASSPAGTTNPEQYF

V: TRBV2
size: few
D: -
J: TRBJ2-5
DNA: TGTGCCAGCAGTGGGGGACGGAGTCTCCAAGAGACCCAGTACTTC
CDR3: CASSGGRSLQETQYF

V: TRBV20-1
size: -
D: -
J: TRBJ2-4
DNA: TGCAGTGCTAGAGATCTTCTAGCCAAAAACATTCAGTACTTC
CDR3: CSARDLLAKNIQYF

V: TRBV10-3
size: -
D: -
J: TRBJ2-1
DNA: TGTGCCATCAATAATGCGCCCCTGGGGGATGAGCAGTTCTTC
CDR3: CAINNAPLGDEQFF

V: TRBV28
size: many
D: TRBD1
J: TRBJ2-1
DNA: TGTGCCAGCAGTTCCCCGGGACAGTACAATGAGCAGTTCTTC
CDR3: CASSSPGQYNEQFF

V: TRBV5-1
size: few
D: -
J: TRBJ1-6
DNA: TGCGCCAGCAGCAACGCCGACAGACAAACGGCGCCCCTCCACTTT
CDR3: CASSNADRQTAPLHF

V: TRBV25-1
size: -
D: -
J: TRBJ2-2
DNA: TGTGCCAGCAGGGCAGGTTTACTTTCGAACACCGGGGAGCTGTTTTTT
CDR3: CASRAGLLSNTGELFF

V: TRBV10-3
size: many
D: TRBD1
J: TRBJ2-1
DNA: TGTGCCACTACAGGGGTATCGAATGAGCAGTTCTTC
CDR3: CATTGVSNEQFF

V: TRBV29-1
size: -
D: -
J: TRBJ1-1
DNA: TGCAGCGTTGACCACTACACTGAAGCTTTCTTT
CDR3: CSVDHYTEAFF

V: TRBV12-3/TRBV12-4
size: -
D: -
J: TRBJ1-2
DNA: TGTGCCAGCACCCCCGTCGCCATGGTTCCTAACTATGGCTACACCTTC
CDR3: CASTPVAMVPNYGYTF

V: TRBV2
size: -
D: TRBD2
J: TRBJ2-1
DNA: TGTGCCAGCAGTGGGGGACTAGCGGGGTCCGCGTATGAGCAGTTCTTC
CDR3: CASSGGLAGSAYEQFF

V: TRBV7-9
size: few
D: -
J: TRBJ1-4
DNA: TGTGCCAGCAGCTTGCCTGATCTGCTTGCCACTAATGAAAAACTGTTTTTT
CDR3: CASSLPDLLATNEKLFF

V: TRBV5-1
size: -
D: TRBD1
J: TRBJ1-2
DNA: TGCGCCAGCAGCTCTCGGGACAGGGCTGGCTACACCTTC
CDR3: CASSSRDRAGYTF

V: TRBV6-6
size: -
D: -
J: TRBJ1-4
DNA: TGTGCCAGCACTCGGGGTGAAAAACTGTTTTTT
CDR3: CASTRGEKLFF

V: TRBV12-3/TRBV12-4
size: -
D: TRBD1
J: TRBJ2-7
DNA: TGTGCCAGCACCCAGGACAGGGGGCGGTCCGAGCAGTACTTC
CDR3: CASTQDRGRSEQYF

V: TRBV28
size: few
D: TRBD1
J: TRBJ1-2
DNA: TGTGCCAGCACTACCGGGACAGACTATGGCTACACCTTC
CDR3: CASTTGTDYGYTF

V: TRBV5-1
size: many
D: -
J: TRBJ1-5
DNA: TGTGCCAGCAGCTTATCAGGGGTTAATCAGCCCCAGCATTTT
CDR3: CASSLSGVNQPQHF

V: TRBV20-1
size: few
D: TRBD2
J: TRBJ2-1
DNA: TGCAGTGCTTACCGAGCGGGGGGCAATGAGCAGTTCTTC
CDR3: CSAYRAGGNEQFF

V: TRBV7-9
size: -
D: -
J: TRBJ1-1
DNA: TGTGCCAGCAGCTTAGGCTGGTTAGCTTTCTTT
CDR3: CASSLGWLAFF

V: TRBV12-3/TRBV12-4
size: few
D: -
J: TRBJ2-7
DNA: TGTGCCAGCAGCCGGGACTCAGCCTACGAGCAGTACTTC
CDR3: CASSRDSAYEQYF

V: TRBV20-1
size: few
D: TRBD1
J: TRBJ2-3
DNA: TGCAGTGTCCCAGGGGGCAGGGCAGATACGCAGTATTTT
CDR3: CSVPGGRADTQYF

V: TRBV10-3
size: few
D: TRBD2
J: TRBJ2-7
DNA: TGTGCCATCAGTCCAGCGGGAGGTCCCGAGCAGTACTTC
CDR3: CAISPAGGPEQYF

V: TRBV27
size: few
D: TRBD2
J: TRBJ2-1
DNA: TGTGCCAGCAGCCTCGCGCTAGCGGGATCCAATGAGCAGTTCTTC
CDR3: CASSLALAGSNEQFF

V: TRBV4-2
size: -
D: TRBD2
J: TRBJ2-7
DNA: TGTGCCAGCAGCCAAGAGCTAGGGGTTCTAGCGGGAATTTACGAGCAGTACTTC
CDR3: CASSQELGVLAGIYEQYF

V: TRBV28
size: few
D: TRBD1
J: TRBJ1-5
DNA: TGTGCCAGCAGTTTGGACAGGGGTCCCTATCAGCCCCAGCATTTT
CDR3: CASSLDRGPYQPQHF

V: TRBV4-2
size: -
D: -
J: TRBJ1-2
DNA: TGTGCCAGCAGCCAAGATTATAGGATTGGCGTAGGGGTCTACTATGGCTACACCTTC
CDR3: CASSQDYRIGVGVYYGYTF

V: TRBV10-3
size: -
D: TRBD2
J: TRBJ2-1
DNA: TGTGCCATCACCACCACTAGCGGGAGCTGGAATGAGCAGTTCTTC
CDR3: CAITTTSGSWNEQFF

V: TRBV7-8
size: few
D: -
J: TRBJ1-6
DNA: TGTGCCAGCAGCCCGAAGAATTCACCCCTCCACTTT
CDR3: CASSPKNSPLHF

V: TRBV29-1
size: -
D: -
J: TRBJ2-3
DNA: TGCAGCGTTGAAGGTGGGCAGGGGATAAAGACAGATACGCAGTATTTT
CDR3: CSVEGGQGIKTDTQYF

V: TRBV6-1
size: few
D: TRBD1
J: TRBJ1-5
DNA: TGTGCCAGCAACTCAGGGGGCTCGGGTAATCACCCCCAGCATTTT
CDR3: CASNSGGSGNHPQHF

V: TRBV25-1
size: -
D: TRBD1
J: TRBJ1-1
DNA: TGTGCCAGCAGTGCGACGACAGGGGTGGGGTTTGCTTTCTTT
CDR3: CASSATTGVGFAFF

V: TRBV5-1
size: -
D: TRBD1
J: TRBJ2-5
DNA: TGCGCCAGTCAGACAGGGGGCCCTCAAGAGACCCAGTACTTC
CDR3: CASQTGGPQETQYF

V: TRBV3-1
size: many
D: -
J: TRBJ2-3
DNA: TGTGCCAGCAGCCAAGATACCCGTACGCAGTATTTT
CDR3: CASSQDTRTQYF

V: TRBV9
size: -
D: TRBD2
J: TRBJ2-2
DNA: TGTGCCAGCAGCGTAGGGCTAGCGGGATCGGCCGGGGAGCTGTTTTTT
CDR3: CASSVGLAGSAGELFF

V: TRBV28
size: -
D: -
J: TRBJ2-1
DNA: TGTGCCAGCAGTTCGCCGGCGCCCATAACTTTCTCCTACAATGAGCAGTTCTTC
CDR3: CASSSPAPITFSYNEQFF

V: TRBV7-2
size: -
D: TRBD1
J: TRBJ1-4
DNA: TGTGCCAGCAGCAATACGGGGAGGGGGCGTGAAAAACTGTTTTTT
CDR3: CASSNTGRGREKLFF

V: TRBV5-5
size: few
D: TRBD1
J: TRBJ2-1
DNA: TGTGCCAGCGTGGACAGGGTTTACTCCTACAATGAGCAGTTCTTC
CDR3: CASVDRVYSYNEQFF

V: TRBV14
size: few
D: TRBD2
J: TRBJ2-1
DNA: TGTGCCAGCAGCCAAGGTAGCGGGGGTACGGTTGAGCAGTTCTTC
CDR3: CASSQGSGGTVEQFF

V: TRBV15
size: few
D: -
J: TRBJ2-2
DNA: TGTGCCACCAGCAGAGATTACGGGGAAACCGGGGAGCTGTTTTTT
CDR3: CATSRDYGETGELFF

V: TRBV29-1
size: few
D: -
J: TRBJ1-1
DNA: TGCAGCGTTGATCTTAGGGAGAGAGGACTCTTT
CDR3: CSVDLRERGLF

V: TRBV14
size: many
D: -
J: TRBJ2-1
DNA: TGTGCCAGCGCCCGGCGCTCCTACAATGAGCAGTTCTTC
CDR3: CASARRSYNEQFF

V: TRBV5-6
size: -
D: TRBD1
J: TRBJ2-7
DNA: TGTGCCAGCAGCTTGGGAGGGACAGAGCTAAAGGAGTACTTC
CDR3: CASSLGGTELKEYF

V: TRBV10-3
size: -
D: -
J: TRBJ1-2
DNA: TGTGCCATCAGTAACAGTATCAACTATGGCTACACCTTC
CDR3: CAISNSINYGYTF

V: TRBV7-8
size: -
D: TRBD1
J: TRBJ1-2
DNA: TGTGCCAGCAGCATCACAGGGGTCAAAAACTATGGCTACACCTTC
CDR3: CASSITGVKNYGYTF

V: TRBV5-5
size: -
D: TRBD1
J: TRBJ2-7
DNA: TGTGCCAGCAGCTACGGGACAGGTACGGTCACCCTTGGCGAGCAGTACTTC
CDR3: CASSYGTGTVTLGEQYF

V: TRBV11-1
size: -
D: -
J: TRBJ1-1
DNA: TGTGCCAGCAGCTTATATACAGGGACGATCCTTCGGATCGTGAACACTGAAGCTTTCTTT
CDR3: CASSLYTGTILRIVNTEAFF

V: TRBV20-1
size: many
D: TRBD1
J: TRBJ1-1
DNA: TGCAGTGCTCGGACAGGTAACACTGAAGCTTTCTTT
CDR3: CSARTGNTEAFF